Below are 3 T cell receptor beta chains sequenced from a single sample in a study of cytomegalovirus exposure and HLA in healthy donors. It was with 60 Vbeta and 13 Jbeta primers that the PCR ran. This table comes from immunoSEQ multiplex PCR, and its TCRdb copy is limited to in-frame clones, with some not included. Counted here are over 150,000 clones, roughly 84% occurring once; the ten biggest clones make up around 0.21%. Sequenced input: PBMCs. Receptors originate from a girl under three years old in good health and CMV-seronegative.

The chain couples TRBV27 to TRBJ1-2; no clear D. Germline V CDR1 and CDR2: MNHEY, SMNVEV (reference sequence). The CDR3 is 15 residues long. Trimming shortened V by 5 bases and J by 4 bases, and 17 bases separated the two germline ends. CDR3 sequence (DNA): TGTGCCAGCAGTCTAAGACGGGAGGCCATCTATGGCTACACCTTC. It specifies CASSLRREAIYGYTF.

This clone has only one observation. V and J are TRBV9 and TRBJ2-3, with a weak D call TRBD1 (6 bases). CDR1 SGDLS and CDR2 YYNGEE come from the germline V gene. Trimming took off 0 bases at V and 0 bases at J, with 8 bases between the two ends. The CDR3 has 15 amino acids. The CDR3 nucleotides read TGTGCCAGCAGCGTAGAGCAGGGGAGCACAGATACGCAGTATTTT. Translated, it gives CASSVEQGSTDTQYF.

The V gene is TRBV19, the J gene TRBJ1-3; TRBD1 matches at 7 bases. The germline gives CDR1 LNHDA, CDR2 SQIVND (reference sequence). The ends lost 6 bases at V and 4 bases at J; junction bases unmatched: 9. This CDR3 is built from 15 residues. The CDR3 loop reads CASSLDRASGNTIYF. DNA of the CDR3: TGTGCCAGTAGCCTCGACAGGGCCTCGGGAAACACCATATATTTT.